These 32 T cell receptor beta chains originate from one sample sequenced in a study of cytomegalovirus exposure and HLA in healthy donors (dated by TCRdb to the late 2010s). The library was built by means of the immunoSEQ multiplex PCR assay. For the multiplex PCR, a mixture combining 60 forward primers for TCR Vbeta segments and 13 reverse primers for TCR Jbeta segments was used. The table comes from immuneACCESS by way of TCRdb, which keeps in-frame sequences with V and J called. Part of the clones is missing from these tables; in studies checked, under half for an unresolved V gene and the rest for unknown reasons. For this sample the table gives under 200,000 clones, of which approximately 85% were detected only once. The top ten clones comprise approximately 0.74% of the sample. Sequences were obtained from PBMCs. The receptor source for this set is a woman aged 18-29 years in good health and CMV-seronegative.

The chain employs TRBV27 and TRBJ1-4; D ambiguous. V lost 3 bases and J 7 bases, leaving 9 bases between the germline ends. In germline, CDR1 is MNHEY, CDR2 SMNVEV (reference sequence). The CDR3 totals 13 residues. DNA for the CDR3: TGTGCCAGCAGTTTGTCGCGGAGTGAAAAACTGTTTTTT. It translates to CASSLSRSEKLFF.

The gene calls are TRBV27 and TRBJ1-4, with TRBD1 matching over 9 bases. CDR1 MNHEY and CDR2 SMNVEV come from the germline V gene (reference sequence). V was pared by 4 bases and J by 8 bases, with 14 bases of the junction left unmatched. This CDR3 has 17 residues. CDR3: CASSSTPPGQGLEKLFF. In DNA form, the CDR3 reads TGTGCCAGCAGTTCGACACCTCCGGGACAGGGTTTGGAAAAACTGTTTTTT.

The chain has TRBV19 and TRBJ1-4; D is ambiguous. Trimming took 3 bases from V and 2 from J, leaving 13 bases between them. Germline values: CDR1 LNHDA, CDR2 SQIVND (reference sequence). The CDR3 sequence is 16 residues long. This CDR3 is CASSMRAAATNEKLFF. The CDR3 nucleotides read TGTGCCAGTAGTATGCGGGCAGCAGCCACTAATGAAAAACTGTTTTTT.

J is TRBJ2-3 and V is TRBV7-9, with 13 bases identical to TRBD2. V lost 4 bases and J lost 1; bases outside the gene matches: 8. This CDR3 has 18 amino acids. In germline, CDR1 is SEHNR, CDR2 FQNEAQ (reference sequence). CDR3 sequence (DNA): TGTGCCAGCAGCTCCCGACTAGCGGGGGGCCTCCGCACAGATACGCAGTATTTT. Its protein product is CASSSRLAGGLRTDTQYF. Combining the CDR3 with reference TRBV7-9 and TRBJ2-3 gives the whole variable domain DTGVSQNPRHKITKRGQNVTFRCDPISEHNRLYWYRQTLGQGPEFLTYFQNEAQLEKSRLLSDRFSAERPKGSFSTLEIQRTEQGDSAMYLCASSSRLAGGLRTDTQYFGPGTRLTVL.

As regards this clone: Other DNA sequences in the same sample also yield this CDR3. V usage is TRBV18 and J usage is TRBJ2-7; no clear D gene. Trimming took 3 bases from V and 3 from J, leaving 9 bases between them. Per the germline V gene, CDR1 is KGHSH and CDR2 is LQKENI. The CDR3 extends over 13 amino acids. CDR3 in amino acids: CASSPSRDYEQYF. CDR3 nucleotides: TGTGCCAGCTCACCCTCAAGAGACTACGAGCAGTACTTC.

The DNA of the CDR3 is TGTGCCAGCAGCCCCGACAGAACTGGAAACACCATATATTTT. Its translation is CASSPDRTGNTIYF. The rearrangement uses TRBV7-2 and TRBJ1-3; possibly TRBD1 for D (5 bases). V dropped 5 bases and J dropped 2 bases, with 10 bases sitting between them. Germline loops: CDR1 SGHTA, CDR2 FQGNSA. This CDR3 region has 14 residues.

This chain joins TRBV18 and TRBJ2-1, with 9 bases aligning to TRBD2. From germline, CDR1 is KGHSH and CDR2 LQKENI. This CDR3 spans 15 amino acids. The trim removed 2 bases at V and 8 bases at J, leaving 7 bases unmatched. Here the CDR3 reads CASSPVAGGKDEQFF. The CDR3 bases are TGTGCCAGCTCACCAGTCGCGGGAGGGAAGGATGAGCAGTTCTTC.

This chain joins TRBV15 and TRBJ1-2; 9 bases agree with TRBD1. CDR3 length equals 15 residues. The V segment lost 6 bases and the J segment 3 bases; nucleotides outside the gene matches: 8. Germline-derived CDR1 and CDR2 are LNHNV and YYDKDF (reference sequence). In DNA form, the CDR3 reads TGTGCCACCAGAGCCGGGACAGGGATCGACTATGGCTACACCTTC. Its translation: CATRAGTGIDYGYTF.

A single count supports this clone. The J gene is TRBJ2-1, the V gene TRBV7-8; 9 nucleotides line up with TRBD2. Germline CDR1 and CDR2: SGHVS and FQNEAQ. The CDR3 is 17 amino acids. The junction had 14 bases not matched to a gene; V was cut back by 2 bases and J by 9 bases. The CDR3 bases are TGTGCCAGCAGCTTACCGGGACTAGCAGACGGGGTCGGTGAGCAGTTCTTC. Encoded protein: CASSLPGLADGVGEQFF.

This CDR3 is CASSQDPINDSSYNSPLHF. CDR3 in DNA: TGCGCCAGCAGCCAAGACCCCATCAACGACAGCTCCTATAATTCACCCCTCCACTTT. The chain recombines TRBV4-1 with TRBJ1-6; maybe TRBD1 (5 bases). The CDR3 has 19 amino acids. Trimming took off 0 bases at V and 0 bases at J, with 15 bases between the two ends. Germline CDR1 MGHRA, CDR2 YSYEKL.

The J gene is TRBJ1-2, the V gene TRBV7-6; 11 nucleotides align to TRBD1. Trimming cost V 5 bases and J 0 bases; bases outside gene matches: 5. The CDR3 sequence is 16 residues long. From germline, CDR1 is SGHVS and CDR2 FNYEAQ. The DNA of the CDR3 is TGTGCCAGCAGCCGGACAGGGGGCAACCCTAACTATGGCTACACCTTC. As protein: CASSRTGGNPNYGYTF.

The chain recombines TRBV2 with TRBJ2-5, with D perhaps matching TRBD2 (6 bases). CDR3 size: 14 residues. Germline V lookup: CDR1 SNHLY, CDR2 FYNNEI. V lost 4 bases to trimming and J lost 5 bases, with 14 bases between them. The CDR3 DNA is TGTGCCAGCAGTGGGAGGACTAACGTGGAGACCCAGTACTTC. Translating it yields CASSGRTNVETQYF.

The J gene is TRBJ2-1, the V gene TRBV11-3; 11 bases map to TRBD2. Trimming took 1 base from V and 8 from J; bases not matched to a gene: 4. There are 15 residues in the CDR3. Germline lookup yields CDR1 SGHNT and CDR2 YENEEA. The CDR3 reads CASSLGLAGTHEQFF. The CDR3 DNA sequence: TGTGCCAGCAGCTTAGGACTAGCGGGAACACATGAGCAGTTCTTC.

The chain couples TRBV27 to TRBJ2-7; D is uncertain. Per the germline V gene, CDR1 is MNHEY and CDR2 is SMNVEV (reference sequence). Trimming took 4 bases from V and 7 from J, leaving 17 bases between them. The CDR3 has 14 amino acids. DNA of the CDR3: TGTGCCAGCAGTTCCCCCCTCTTTGTCCGTGAGCAGTACTTC. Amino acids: CASSSPLFVREQYF.

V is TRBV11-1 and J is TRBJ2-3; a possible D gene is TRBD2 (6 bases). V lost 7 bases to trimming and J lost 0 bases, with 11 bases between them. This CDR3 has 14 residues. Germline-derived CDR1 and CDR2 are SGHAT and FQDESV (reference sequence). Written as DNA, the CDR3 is TGTGCCAGCACGAGAAGCGGGAGCACAGATACGCAGTATTTT. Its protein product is CASTRSGSTDTQYF.

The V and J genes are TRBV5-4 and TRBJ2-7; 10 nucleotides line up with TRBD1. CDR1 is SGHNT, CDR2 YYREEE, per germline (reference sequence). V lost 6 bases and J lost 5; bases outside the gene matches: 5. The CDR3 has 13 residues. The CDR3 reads CASNNDRGHEQYF. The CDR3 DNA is TGTGCCAGCAACAATGACAGGGGGCACGAGCAGTACTTC. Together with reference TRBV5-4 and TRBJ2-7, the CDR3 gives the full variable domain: ETGVTQSPTHLIKTRGQQVTLRCSSQSGHNTVSWYQQALGQGPQFIFQYYREEENGRGNFPPRFSGLQFPNYSSELNVNALELDDSALYLCASNNDRGHEQYFGPGTRLTVT.

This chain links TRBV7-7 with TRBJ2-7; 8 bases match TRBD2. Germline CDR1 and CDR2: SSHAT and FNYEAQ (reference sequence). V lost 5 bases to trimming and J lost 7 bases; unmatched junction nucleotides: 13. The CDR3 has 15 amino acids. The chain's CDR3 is CASSEPGGGNGEQYF. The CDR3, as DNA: TGTGCCAGCAGCGAACCCGGGGGGGGAAATGGGGAGCAGTACTTC.

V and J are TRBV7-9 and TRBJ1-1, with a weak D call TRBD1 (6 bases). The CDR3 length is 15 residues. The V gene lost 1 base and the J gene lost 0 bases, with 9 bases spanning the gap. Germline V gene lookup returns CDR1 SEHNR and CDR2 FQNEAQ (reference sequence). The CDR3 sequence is CASSLEDSLNTEAFF. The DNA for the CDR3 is TGTGCCAGCAGCTTAGAGGACAGTCTGAACACTGAAGCTTTCTTT.

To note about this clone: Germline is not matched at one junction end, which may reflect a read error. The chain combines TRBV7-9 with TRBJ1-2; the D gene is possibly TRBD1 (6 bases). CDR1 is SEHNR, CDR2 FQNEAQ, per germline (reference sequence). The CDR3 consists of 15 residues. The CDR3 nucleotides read TGTTCCAGCAGCTCGAGCGGACAGCGCCACTATGGCTACACCTTC. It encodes CSSSSSGQRHYGYTF.

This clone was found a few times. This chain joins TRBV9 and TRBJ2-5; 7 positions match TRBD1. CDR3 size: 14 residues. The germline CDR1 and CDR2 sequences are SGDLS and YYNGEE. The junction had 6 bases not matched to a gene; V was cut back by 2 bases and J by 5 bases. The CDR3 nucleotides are TGTGCCAGCAGCGTCTCACAGGGGTACGAGACCCAGTACTTC. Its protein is CASSVSQGYETQYF.

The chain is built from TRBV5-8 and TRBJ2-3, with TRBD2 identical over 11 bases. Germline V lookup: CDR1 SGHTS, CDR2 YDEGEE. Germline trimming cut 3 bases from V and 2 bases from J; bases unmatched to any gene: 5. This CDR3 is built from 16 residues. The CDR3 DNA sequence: TGTGCCAGCAGCTGGCTAGCGGGAGGCCCCACAGATACGCAGTATTTT. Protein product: CASSWLAGGPTDTQYF.

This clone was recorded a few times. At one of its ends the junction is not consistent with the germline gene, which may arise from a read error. DNA of the CDR3: TGTTCCAGCAGCCGGGACAGATATGGCTACACCTTC. Amino acids: CSSSRDRYGYTF. The rearrangement links TRBV7-9 to TRBJ1-2; the match to TRBD1 covers 7 bases. CDR1 is SEHNR and CDR2 is FQNEAQ in the germline V gene (reference sequence). The CDR3 extends over 12 amino acids.

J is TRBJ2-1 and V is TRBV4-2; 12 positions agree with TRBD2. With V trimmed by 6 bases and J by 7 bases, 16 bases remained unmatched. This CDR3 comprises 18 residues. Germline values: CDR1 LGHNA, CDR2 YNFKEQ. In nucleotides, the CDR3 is TGTGCCAGCAGGGGGGGCAGGCTAGCGGGGGGGCCCGGAAATGAGCAGTTCTTC. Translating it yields CASRGGRLAGGPGNEQFF.

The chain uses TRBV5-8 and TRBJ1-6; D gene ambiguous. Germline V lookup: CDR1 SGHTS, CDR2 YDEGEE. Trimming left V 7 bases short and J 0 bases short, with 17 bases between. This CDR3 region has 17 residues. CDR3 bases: TGTGCCAGCCTTTACCCGGGGAAGAGCTCCTATAATTCACCCCTCCACTTT. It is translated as CASLYPGKSSYNSPLHF.

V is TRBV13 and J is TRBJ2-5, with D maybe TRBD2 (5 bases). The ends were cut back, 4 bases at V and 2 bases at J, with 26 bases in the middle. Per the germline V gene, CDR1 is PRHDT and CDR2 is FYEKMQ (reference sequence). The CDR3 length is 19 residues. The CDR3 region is CASSSQKYQRTGIQETQYF. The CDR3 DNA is TGTGCCAGCAGCTCTCAAAAATACCAGCGAACGGGAATACAAGAGACCCAGTACTTC.

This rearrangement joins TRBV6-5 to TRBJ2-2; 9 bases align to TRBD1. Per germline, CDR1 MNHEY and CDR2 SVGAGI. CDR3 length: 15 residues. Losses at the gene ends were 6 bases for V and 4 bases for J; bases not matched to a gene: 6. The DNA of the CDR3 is TGTGCCAGCAGCCCTCCGGGACAGGGCACCGGGGAGCTGTTTTTT. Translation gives CASSPPGQGTGELFF.

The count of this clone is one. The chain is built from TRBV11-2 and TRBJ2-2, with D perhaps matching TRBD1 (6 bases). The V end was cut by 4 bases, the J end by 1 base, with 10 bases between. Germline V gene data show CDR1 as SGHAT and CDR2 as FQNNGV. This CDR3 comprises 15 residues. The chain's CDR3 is CASSSRQENTGELFF. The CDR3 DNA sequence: TGTGCCAGCAGCTCCCGACAGGAGAACACCGGGGAGCTGTTTTTT.

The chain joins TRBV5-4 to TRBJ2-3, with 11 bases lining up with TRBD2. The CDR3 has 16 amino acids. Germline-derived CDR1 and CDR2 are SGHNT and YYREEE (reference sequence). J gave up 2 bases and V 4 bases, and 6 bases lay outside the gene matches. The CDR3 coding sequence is TGTGCCAGCAGCCCCCGGACTAGCGGGTTCACAGATACGCAGTATTTT. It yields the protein CASSPRTSGFTDTQYF.

CDR3 sequence (DNA): TGTGCCAGCAGTTCCCTCAATCAGCCCCAGCATTTT. This codes for CASSSLNQPQHF. This chain joins TRBV28 and TRBJ1-5; unclear D gene. CDR1 and CDR2 from the germline V gene are MDHEN and SYDVKM. The CDR3 length is 12 residues. The V end was cut by 4 bases, the J end by 3 bases, with 4 bases between.

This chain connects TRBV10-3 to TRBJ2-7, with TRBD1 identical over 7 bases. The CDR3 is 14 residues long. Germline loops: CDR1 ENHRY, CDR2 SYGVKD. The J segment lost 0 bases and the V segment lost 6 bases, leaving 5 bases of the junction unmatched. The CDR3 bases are TGTGCCATCAGCCCGGGACAGAGCTCCTACGAGCAGTACTTC. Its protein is CAISPGQSSYEQYF.

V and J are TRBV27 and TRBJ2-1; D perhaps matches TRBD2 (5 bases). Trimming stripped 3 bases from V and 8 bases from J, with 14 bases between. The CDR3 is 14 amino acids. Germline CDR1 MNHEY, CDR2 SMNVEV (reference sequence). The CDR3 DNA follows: TGTGCCAGCAGTTTGTCGCTAGCCGTATATGAGCAGTTCTTC. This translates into CASSLSLAVYEQFF.

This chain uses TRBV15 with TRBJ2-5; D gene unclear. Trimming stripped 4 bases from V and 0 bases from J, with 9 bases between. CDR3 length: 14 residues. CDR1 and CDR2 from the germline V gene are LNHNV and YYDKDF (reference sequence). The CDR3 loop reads CATSTIGNQETQYF. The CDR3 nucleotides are TGTGCCACCAGCACTATCGGTAACCAAGAGACCCAGTACTTC.